The T cell receptor beta chain under discussion was sequenced for a study of shared clonotypes between healthy human individuals. There are many counts of this clone. Relative to the germline gene, one junction end is altered; a read error may explain this. TCRdb's copy holds only in-frame clones and misses some; the assay was immunoSEQ multiplex PCR. In the table there are 450,000 to 500,000 clones, roughly 80% of which are singletons. All the donors were Caucasian adults who lived in Nashville, Tennessee. Germline values: CDR1 MNHNY, CDR2 SVGAGI (reference sequence). This CDR3 region has 12 residues.

The sequencing sample was made of PBMCs. V usage is TRBV6-6 and J usage is TRBJ1-1; D unclear. The receptor was derived from a woman aged 35 to 49 in good health. Some clones in this sample may be carry-over from other donors' samples. In DNA, the CDR3 is TGTGCCAGCAGTTACTCAGAACTGCTCCACCTCTTT. It yields the protein CASSYSELLHLF.